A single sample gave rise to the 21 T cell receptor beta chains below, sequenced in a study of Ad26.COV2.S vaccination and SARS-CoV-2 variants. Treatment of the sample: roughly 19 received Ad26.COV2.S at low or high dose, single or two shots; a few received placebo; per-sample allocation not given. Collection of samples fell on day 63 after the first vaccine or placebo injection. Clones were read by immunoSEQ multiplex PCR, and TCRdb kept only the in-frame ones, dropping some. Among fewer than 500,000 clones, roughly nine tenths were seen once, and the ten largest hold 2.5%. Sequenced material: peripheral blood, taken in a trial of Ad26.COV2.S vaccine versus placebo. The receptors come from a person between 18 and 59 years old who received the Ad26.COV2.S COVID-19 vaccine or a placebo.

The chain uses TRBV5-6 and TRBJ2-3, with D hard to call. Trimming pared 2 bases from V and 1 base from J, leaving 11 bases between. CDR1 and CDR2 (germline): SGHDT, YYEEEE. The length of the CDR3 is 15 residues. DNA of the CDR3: TGTGCCAGCAGCTTTAGGCAGAGACGCACAGATACGCAGTATTTT. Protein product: CASSFRQRRTDTQYF.

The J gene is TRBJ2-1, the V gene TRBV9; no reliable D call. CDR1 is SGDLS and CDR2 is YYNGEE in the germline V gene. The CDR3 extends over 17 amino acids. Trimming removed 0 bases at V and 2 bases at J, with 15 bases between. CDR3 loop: CASSVAGQPEAYNEQFF. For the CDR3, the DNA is TGTGCCAGCAGCGTAGCCGGGCAGCCTGAGGCCTACAATGAGCAGTTCTTC. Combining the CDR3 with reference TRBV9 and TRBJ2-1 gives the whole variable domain DSGVTQTPKHLITATGQRVTLRCSPRSGDLSVYWYQQSLDQGLQFLIQYYNGEERAKGNILERFSAQQFPDLHSELNLSSLELGDSALYFCASSVAGQPEAYNEQFFGPGTRLTVL.

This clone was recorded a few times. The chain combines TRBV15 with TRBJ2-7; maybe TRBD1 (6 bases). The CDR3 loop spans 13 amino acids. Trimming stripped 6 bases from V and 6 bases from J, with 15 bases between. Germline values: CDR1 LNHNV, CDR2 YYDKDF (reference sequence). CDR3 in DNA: TGTGCCACCAGTACAGGGCGAGACTCCGAGCAGTACGTC. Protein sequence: CATSTGRDSEQYV.

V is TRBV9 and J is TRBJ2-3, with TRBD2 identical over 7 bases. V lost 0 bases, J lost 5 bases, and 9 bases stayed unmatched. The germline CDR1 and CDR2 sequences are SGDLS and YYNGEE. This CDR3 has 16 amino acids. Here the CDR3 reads CASSVGTSPLGDTQYF. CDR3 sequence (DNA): TGTGCCAGCAGCGTAGGGACTAGTCCCCTCGGAGATACGCAGTATTTT. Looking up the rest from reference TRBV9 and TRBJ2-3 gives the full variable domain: DSGVTQTPKHLITATGQRVTLRCSPRSGDLSVYWYQQSLDQGLQFLIQYYNGEERAKGNILERFSAQQFPDLHSELNLSSLELGDSALYFCASSVGTSPLGDTQYFGPGTRLTVL.

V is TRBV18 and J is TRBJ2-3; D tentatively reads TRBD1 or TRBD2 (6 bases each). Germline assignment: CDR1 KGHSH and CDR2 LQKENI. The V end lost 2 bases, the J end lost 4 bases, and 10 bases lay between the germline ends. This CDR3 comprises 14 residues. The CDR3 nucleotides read TGTGCCAGCTCACCAGTCGGGGGCCCAGATACGCAGTATTTT. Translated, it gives CASSPVGGPDTQYF.

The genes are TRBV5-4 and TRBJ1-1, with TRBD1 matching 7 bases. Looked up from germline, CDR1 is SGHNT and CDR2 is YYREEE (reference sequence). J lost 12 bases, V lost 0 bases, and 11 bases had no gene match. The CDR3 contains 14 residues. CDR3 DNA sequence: TGTGCCAGCAGCTTGGGGGGCACAGGGGCTCGGACTTTCTTT. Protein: CASSLGGTGARTFF. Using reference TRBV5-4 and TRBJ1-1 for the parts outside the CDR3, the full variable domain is ETGVTQSPTHLIKTRGQQVTLRCSSQSGHNTVSWYQQALGQGPQFIFQYYREEENGRGNFPPRFSGLQFPNYSSELNVNALELDDSALYLCASSLGGTGARTFFGQGTRLTVV.

CDR3 bases: TGTGCCAGCTCACCTGGGACTAGCGGTTTAAACTCCTACGAGCAGTACGTC. Its translation: CASSPGTSGLNSYEQYV. The chain employs TRBV18 and TRBJ2-7; 11 positions agree with TRBD2. The J segment lost 0 bases and the V segment lost 3 bases, leaving 7 bases of the junction unmatched. The CDR3 runs 17 residues. Germline CDR1 KGHSH, CDR2 LQKENI.

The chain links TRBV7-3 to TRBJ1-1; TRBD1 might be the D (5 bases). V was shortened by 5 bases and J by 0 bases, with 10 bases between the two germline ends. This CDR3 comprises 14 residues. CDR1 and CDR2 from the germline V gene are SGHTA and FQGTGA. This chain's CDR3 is CASSNGGLNTEAFF. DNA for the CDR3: TGTGCCAGCAGCAATGGGGGTCTGAACACTGAAGCTTTCTTT.

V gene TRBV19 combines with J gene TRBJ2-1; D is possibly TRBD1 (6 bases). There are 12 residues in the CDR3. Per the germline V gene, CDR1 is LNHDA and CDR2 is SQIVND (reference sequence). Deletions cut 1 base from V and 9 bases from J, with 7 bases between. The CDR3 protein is CASSIAGAEQFF. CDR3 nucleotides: TGTGCCAGTAGTATAGCAGGGGCTGAGCAGTTCTTC.

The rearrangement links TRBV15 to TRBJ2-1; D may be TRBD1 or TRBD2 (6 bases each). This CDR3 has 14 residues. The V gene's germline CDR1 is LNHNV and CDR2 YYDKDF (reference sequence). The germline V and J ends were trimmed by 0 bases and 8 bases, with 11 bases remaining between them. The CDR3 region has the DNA TGTGCCACCAGCAGAGATCCGGGGGCCTATGAGCAGTTCTTC. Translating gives CATSRDPGAYEQFF.

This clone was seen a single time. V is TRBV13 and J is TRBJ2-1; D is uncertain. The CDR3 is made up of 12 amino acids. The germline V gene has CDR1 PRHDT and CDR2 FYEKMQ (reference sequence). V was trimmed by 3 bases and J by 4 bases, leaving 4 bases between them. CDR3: CASSFTYNEQFF. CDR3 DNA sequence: TGTGCCAGCAGCTTTACGTACAATGAGCAGTTCTTC.

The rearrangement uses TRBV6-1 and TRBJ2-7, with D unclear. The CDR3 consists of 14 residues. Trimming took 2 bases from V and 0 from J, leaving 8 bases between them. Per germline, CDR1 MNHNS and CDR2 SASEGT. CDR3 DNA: TGTGCCAGCAGTGAATGGGGATCCTCCTACGAGCAGTACGTC. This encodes CASSEWGSSYEQYV.

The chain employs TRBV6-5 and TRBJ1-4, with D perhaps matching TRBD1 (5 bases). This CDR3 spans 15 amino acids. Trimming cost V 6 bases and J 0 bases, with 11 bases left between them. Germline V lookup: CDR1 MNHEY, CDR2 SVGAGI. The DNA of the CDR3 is TGTGCCAGCAGGCCCGACAGAGCAACTAATGAAAAACTGTTTTTT. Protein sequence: CASRPDRATNEKLFF.

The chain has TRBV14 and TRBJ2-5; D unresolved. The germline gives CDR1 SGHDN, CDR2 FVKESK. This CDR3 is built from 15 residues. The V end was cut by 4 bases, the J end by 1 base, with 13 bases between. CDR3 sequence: CASSPSVRLQETQYF. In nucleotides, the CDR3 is TGTGCCAGCAGCCCAAGCGTCAGGCTCCAAGAGACCCAGTACTTC.

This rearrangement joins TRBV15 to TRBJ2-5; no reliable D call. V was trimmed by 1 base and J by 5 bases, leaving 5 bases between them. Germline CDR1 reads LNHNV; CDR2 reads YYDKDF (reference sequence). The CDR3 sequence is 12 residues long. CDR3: CATSRVVETQYF. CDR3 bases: TGTGCCACCAGCAGAGTTGTGGAGACCCAGTACTTC.

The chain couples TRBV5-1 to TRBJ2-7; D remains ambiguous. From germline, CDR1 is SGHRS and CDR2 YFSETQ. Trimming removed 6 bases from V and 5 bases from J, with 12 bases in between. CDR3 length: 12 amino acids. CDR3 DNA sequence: TGCGCCAGCACCTTAAACCGGAACGAGCAGTACTTC. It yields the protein CASTLNRNEQYF. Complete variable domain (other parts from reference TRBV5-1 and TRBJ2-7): KAGVTQTPRYLIKTRGQQVTLSCSPISGHRSVSWYQQTPGQGLQFLFEYFSETQRNKGNFPGRFSGRQFSNSRSEMNVSTLELGDSALYLCASTLNRNEQYFGPGTRLTVT.

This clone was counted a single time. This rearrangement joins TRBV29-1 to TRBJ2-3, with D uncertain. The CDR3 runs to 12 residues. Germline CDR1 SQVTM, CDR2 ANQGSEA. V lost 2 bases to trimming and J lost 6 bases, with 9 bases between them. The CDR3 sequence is CSVEQVLDTQYF. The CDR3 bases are TGCAGCGTTGAACAGGTACTGGATACGCAGTATTTT.

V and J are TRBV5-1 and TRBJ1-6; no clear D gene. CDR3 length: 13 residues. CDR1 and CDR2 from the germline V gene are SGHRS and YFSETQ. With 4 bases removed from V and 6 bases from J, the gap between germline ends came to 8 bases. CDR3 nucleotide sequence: TGCGCCAGCAGCCCCCGGACTAATTCACCCCTCCACTTT. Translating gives CASSPRTNSPLHF.

The CDR3 loop reads CASSYLGGETQYF. CDR3 nucleotides: TGTGCCAGCAGCTATCTGGGTGGGGAGACCCAGTACTTC. The chain has TRBV5-5 and TRBJ2-5; the D is unclear. The germline V gene has CDR1 SGHKS and CDR2 YYEKEE (reference sequence). Trimming shortened V by 3 bases and J by 5 bases, and 11 bases separated the two germline ends. The CDR3 extends over 13 amino acids.

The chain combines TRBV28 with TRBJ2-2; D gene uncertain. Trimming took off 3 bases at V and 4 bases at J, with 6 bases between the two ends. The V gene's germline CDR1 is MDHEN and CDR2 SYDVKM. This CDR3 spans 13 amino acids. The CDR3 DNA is TGTGCCAGCAGTTTCTCGAGCACCGGGGAGCTGTTTTTT. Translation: CASSFSSTGELFF.

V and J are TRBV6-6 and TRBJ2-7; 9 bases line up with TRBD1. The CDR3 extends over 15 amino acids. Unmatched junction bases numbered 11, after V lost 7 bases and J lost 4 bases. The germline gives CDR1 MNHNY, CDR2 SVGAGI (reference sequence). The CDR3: CASTDGGQGTYEQYF. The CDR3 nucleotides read TGTGCCAGCACGGACGGGGGACAGGGTACGTACGAGCAGTACTTC.